The 26 T cell receptor beta chains listed next were all sequenced from one sample in a study of blood T cell repertoires in COVID-19. Libraries were prepared by immunoSEQ multiplex PCR; TCRdb keeps only in-frame clonotypes and omits some of them. The data contain 140,000 to 150,000 clones, around 90% of them singletons. The specimen was peripheral blood. All receptors derive from a man aged 60 to 75 with active or convalescent COVID-19.

In the case of this clone: Distinct nucleotide sequences in the sample also encode this CDR3. V and J are TRBV2 and TRBJ2-7; D is undetermined. V lost 5 bases, J lost 4 bases, and 6 bases lay in between. The CDR3 length is 11 residues. Germline loops: CDR1 SNHLY, CDR2 FYNNEI. The CDR3 protein is CASSPVYEQYF. The CDR3 DNA is TGTGCCAGCAGTCCCGTTTACGAGCAGTACTTC.

The chain's CDR3 is CASAAAGTDTQYF. The DNA of the CDR3 is TGCGCCAGCGCGGCGGCTGGCACAGATACGCAGTATTTT. The chain uses TRBV5-1 and TRBJ2-3; D uncertain. This CDR3 is 13 amino acids long. With 7 bases removed from V and 1 base from J, the gap between germline ends came to 10 bases. Germline values: CDR1 SGHRS, CDR2 YFSETQ.

This clone has only a few counts. This chain links TRBV11-2 with TRBJ1-2, with D possibly being TRBD1 (5 bases). The CDR3 is 14 amino acids. CDR1 is SGHAT and CDR2 is FQNNGV in the germline V gene. The V end lost 7 bases, the J end lost 1 base, and 13 bases lay between the germline ends. The CDR3 here is CASNPMGGNYGYTF. CDR3 nucleotides: TGTGCCAGCAATCCAATGGGGGGTAACTATGGCTACACCTTC.

The J gene is TRBJ1-4, the V gene TRBV29-1, with TRBD1 matching 7 bases. V was pared by 7 bases and J by 3 bases, with 11 bases of the junction left unmatched. The CDR3 length is 15 residues. The germline V gene encodes CDR1 SQVTM and CDR2 ANQGSEA. The CDR3 nucleotides are TGCAGCGCGTGTCCCGGGACAGCCTCTAATGAAAAACTGTTTTTT. It codes for CSACPGTASNEKLFF.

This rearrangement joins TRBV7-3 to TRBJ2-4; TRBD1 might be the D (5 bases). Germline assignment: CDR1 SGHTA and CDR2 FQGTGA. This CDR3 is 14 amino acids long. V lost 5 bases and J lost 2, with 10 bases in between. CDR3 sequence: CASSPGQPKNIQYF. The CDR3 nucleotides are TGTGCCAGCAGCCCCGGACAACCCAAAAACATTCAGTACTTC.

The rearrangement uses TRBV27 and TRBJ2-7; TRBD1 matches at 7 bases. Germline trimming cut 2 bases from V and 0 bases from J; bases unmatched to any gene: 7. The germline gives CDR1 MNHEY, CDR2 SMNVEV (reference sequence). The CDR3 consists of 16 residues. CDR3 coding DNA: TGTGCCAGCAGTTTAAGGTCACAGGGGTTCTCCTACGAGCAGTACTTC. Its protein is CASSLRSQGFSYEQYF.

The rearrangement links TRBV5-5 to TRBJ2-5; no clear D. The CDR3 runs to 14 residues. V was clipped by 1 base and J by 6 bases, with 13 bases between them. Germline CDR1 reads SGHKS; CDR2 reads YYEKEE (reference sequence). CDR3 amino acids: CASSLTKARKTQYF. As DNA, the CDR3 is TGTGCCAGCAGCTTGACCAAGGCCAGGAAGACCCAGTACTTC. The complete variable domain, with remaining parts taken from reference TRBV5-5 and TRBJ2-5, reads DAGVTQSPTHLIKTRGQQVTLRCSPISGHKSVSWYQQVLGQGPQFIFQYYEKEERGRGNFPDRFSARQFPNYSSELNVNALLLGDSALYLCASSLTKARKTQYFGPGTRLLVL.

This clone has only one observation. The genes are TRBV9 and TRBJ2-1; 8 bases fit TRBD2. Germline CDR1 and CDR2: SGDLS and YYNGEE. V trimming: 4 bases; J trimming: 5 bases; junction bases outside the gene matches: 8. This CDR3 region has 15 residues. For the CDR3, the DNA is TGTGCCAGCAGCTCAGCGGGAGATTGGAACAATGAGCAGTTCTTC. This gives the protein CASSSAGDWNNEQFF.

The V gene is TRBV18, the J gene TRBJ2-2; 7 bases are shared with TRBD1. With 6 bases clipped from V and 0 bases from J, the junction kept 13 bases outside the gene matches. The CDR3 extends over 18 amino acids. Germline CDR1 and CDR2: KGHSH and LQKENI. DNA for the CDR3: TGTGCCAGCTCTTACGGGACAGCCTACTTAGCGAACACCGGGGAGCTGTTTTTT. This codes for CASSYGTAYLANTGELFF.

This rearrangement joins TRBV6-6 to TRBJ1-3; a weak D match, TRBD1 (5 bases). Germline V lookup: CDR1 MNHNY, CDR2 SVGAGI (reference sequence). The CDR3 is 14 amino acids. Trimming shortened V by 5 bases and J by 0 bases, and 8 bases separated the two germline ends. CDR3 protein: CASSRQSSGNTIYF. CDR3 DNA: TGTGCCAGCAGTAGACAGAGCTCTGGAAACACCATATATTTT.

The chain recombines TRBV9 with TRBJ2-2; 10 nucleotides align to TRBD1. CDR3 length: 16 amino acids. From germline, CDR1 is SGDLS and CDR2 YYNGEE. The V and J ends lost 3 bases and 4 bases, in that order; junction bases with no gene match: 6. The DNA for the CDR3 is TGTGCCAGCAGCGCTGCCGGGACAGGGGTCACCGGGGAGCTGTTTTTT. This translates into CASSAAGTGVTGELFF.

V and J are TRBV5-5 and TRBJ1-5; a weak D match, TRBD1 (6 bases). The CDR3 runs 14 residues. From germline, CDR1 is SGHKS and CDR2 YYEKEE (reference sequence). Trimming left V 2 bases short and J 6 bases short, with 12 bases between. In nucleotides, the CDR3 is TGTGCCAGCAGCTTACAGGGAAGCCCTCAGCCCCAGCATTTT. Encoded protein: CASSLQGSPQPQHF.

CDR3 protein: CASSKGQGVQETQYF. Written as DNA, the CDR3 is TGTGCCAGCAGTAAGGGACAGGGTGTCCAAGAGACCCAGTACTTC. The chain employs TRBV6-2 or TRBV6-3 and TRBJ2-5, with TRBD1 matching over 9 bases. The germline gives CDR1 MNHEY, CDR2 SVGEGT. Trimming at V came to 5 bases and at J to 1 base, leaving 5 bases not matched to a gene. The CDR3 has 15 residues.

This chain uses TRBV27 with TRBJ1-6; 7 bases are a match to TRBD1. Germline CDR1 reads MNHEY; CDR2 reads SMNVEV (reference sequence). The CDR3 contains 17 residues. V lost 4 bases and J lost 1; bases outside the gene matches: 7. CDR3 bases: TGTGCCAGCAGTTGGGACAGTTGGACGTCCTATAATTCACCCCTCCACTTT. Protein product: CASSWDSWTSYNSPLHF.

The rearrangement uses TRBV7-8 and TRBJ2-1; 10 positions agree with TRBD2. CDR3 length equals 17 residues. In germline, CDR1 is SGHVS, CDR2 FQNEAQ. J gave up 9 bases and V 3 bases, and 14 bases lay outside the gene matches. The CDR3 reads CASSFLLAGVGRGEQFF. The CDR3 nucleotides are TGTGCCAGCAGCTTCCTGCTAGCGGGAGTGGGGAGGGGTGAGCAGTTCTTC.

This CDR3 reads CASSSLPLRAPGGGYTF. The CDR3 DNA is TGTGCCAGCAGTTCATTGCCCCTTCGGGCCCCGGGGGGTGGCTACACCTTC. This chain uses TRBV28 with TRBJ1-2; D may be TRBD1 (5 bases). This CDR3 is built from 17 residues. The V gene's germline CDR1 is MDHEN and CDR2 SYDVKM. Trimming removed 4 bases at V and 7 bases at J, with 25 bases between.

The chain carries TRBV11-2 and TRBJ2-7; D unclear. Germline CDR1 is SGHAT and CDR2 is FQNNGV. The CDR3 has 16 residues. Trimming left V 1 base short and J 6 bases short, with 19 bases between. The CDR3 region is CASSLVSGAAMSEQYF. Here the CDR3 DNA reads TGTGCCAGCAGCTTAGTTTCAGGCGCAGCAATGAGCGAGCAGTACTTC.

This clone showed up just a few times. DNA for the CDR3: TGTGCCAGCAGTTTCCGACAGTTCAATCAGCCCCAGCATTTT. Translation gives CASSFRQFNQPQHF. This chain joins TRBV28 and TRBJ1-5; D is perhaps TRBD1 (5 bases). The CDR3 is made up of 14 amino acids. Trimming left V 3 bases short and J 3 bases short, with 9 bases between. The germline V gene has CDR1 MDHEN and CDR2 SYDVKM.

The gene calls are TRBV9 and TRBJ2-1, with 12 bases matching TRBD2. V shed 4 bases, J shed 7 bases, and the junction held 6 bases outside the gene matches. This CDR3 is 15 amino acids long. Germline CDR1 SGDLS, CDR2 YYNGEE. This chain's CDR3 is CASSPWTSGTNEQFF. CDR3 sequence (DNA): TGTGCCAGCAGCCCATGGACTAGCGGGACAAATGAGCAGTTCTTC.

This CDR3 is CASSLEGGPRHEQFF. The CDR3 DNA follows: TGCGCCAGCAGCTTGGAGGGAGGGCCGAGGCATGAGCAGTTCTTC. This chain joins TRBV5-1 and TRBJ2-1; 7 bases line up with TRBD2. V shed 0 bases, J shed 8 bases, and the junction held 8 bases outside the gene matches. Germline V gene data show CDR1 as SGHRS and CDR2 as YFSETQ. The CDR3 length is 15 residues.

V gene TRBV6-5 combines with J gene TRBJ1-4; D gene unclear. The CDR3 is 15 amino acids. The V end was cut by 8 bases, the J end by 3 bases, with 16 bases between. Germline assignment: CDR1 MNHEY and CDR2 SVGAGI. The CDR3 here is CASRILEYSNEKLFF. For the CDR3, the DNA is TGTGCCAGCCGGATCCTGGAGTATTCTAATGAAAAACTGTTTTTT.

The chain couples TRBV7-9 to TRBJ1-5; weak D call: TRBD1 (6 bases). The CDR3 length is 15 residues. With 1 base removed from V and 2 bases from J, the gap between germline ends came to 9 bases. Germline V CDR1 and CDR2: SEHNR, FQNEAQ (reference sequence). The CDR3 sequence is CASSLGTGRNQPQHF. CDR3 sequence (DNA): TGTGCCAGCAGCTTAGGTACAGGGCGCAATCAGCCCCAGCATTTT. The full variable domain, its missing parts supplied by reference TRBV7-9 and TRBJ1-5, is DTGVSQNPRHKITKRGQNVTFRCDPISEHNRLYWYRQTLGQGPEFLTYFQNEAQLEKSRLLSDRFSAERPKGSFSTLEIQRTEQGDSAMYLCASSLGTGRNQPQHFGDGTRLSIL.

This clone showed up just a few times. The V call is TRBV15, the J call TRBJ1-5, with 11 bases matching TRBD1. CDR3 size: 18 residues. Trimming removed 3 bases from V and 5 bases from J; junction bases left unmatched: 12. Germline loops: CDR1 LNHNV, CDR2 YYDKDF (reference sequence). CDR3: CATSRGTGGTSRYQPQHF. DNA for the CDR3: TGTGCCACCAGCAGGGGGACAGGGGGGACATCAAGATATCAGCCCCAGCATTTT.

The chain joins TRBV24-1 to TRBJ2-1; 10 bases line up with TRBD2. J lost 0 bases, V lost 3 bases, and 7 bases had no gene match. CDR3 length equals 18 residues. Looked up from germline, CDR1 is KGHDR and CDR2 is SFDVKD. CDR3 nucleotide sequence: TGTGCCACCAGTGATGGACTAGCGGCTACTAGCTCCTACAATGAGCAGTTCTTC. As protein: CATSDGLAATSSYNEQFF.

The J gene is TRBJ2-5, the V gene TRBV6-2 or TRBV6-3, with 14 bases fitting TRBD2. V was clipped by 4 bases and J by 0 bases; unmatched bases: 7. CDR3 length equals 18 residues. Germline V CDR1 and CDR2: MNHEY, SVGEGT. The CDR3 DNA reads TGTGCCAGCAGTTCACGACTAGCGGGAGGGCCGGACCAAGAGACCCAGTACTTC. Encoded protein: CASSSRLAGGPDQETQYF.

V gene TRBV4-2 combines with J gene TRBJ2-5, with D perhaps matching TRBD2 (6 bases). The CDR3 sequence is 14 residues long. Trimming pared 7 bases from V and 5 bases from J, leaving 17 bases between. Germline CDR1 LGHNA, CDR2 YNFKEQ. CDR3 in amino acids: CASKGLGREETQYF. In DNA, the CDR3 is TGTGCCAGCAAAGGGCTGGGACGGGAGGAGACCCAGTACTTC.